This T cell receptor beta chain originates from a study of cytomegalovirus exposure and HLA in healthy donors. The donors formed part of the approximately 120-subject validation cohort, distinct from the roughly 640-subject first cohort. Study observations and caveats: Most TCR sequences were rare, but some public TCRs occurred in many donors. The classifier, whose performance was assessed in both the original and validation cohorts, reportedly diagnosed cytomegalovirus status with high specificity and sensitivity.

In the case of this clone: Its antigen is undetermined.

The CDR3 extends over 17 amino acids. V gave up 1 base and J gave up 2 bases, with 17 bases separating them. Germline V lookup: CDR1 SEHNR, CDR2 FQNEAQ (reference sequence). Some clones are missing from TCRdb's copy, which holds only in-frame ones; the method was immunoSEQ multiplex PCR. The table includes tens of thousands of clones, roughly 88% detected once. The source is a man aged 25-45 years in good health and CMV-seronegative. This chain joins TRBV7-9 and TRBJ1-2; D perhaps matches TRBD1 (5 bases). The sample consisted of PBMCs. The CDR3 here is CASSLDKGWRGNYGYTF. CDR3 sequence (DNA): TGTGCCAGCAGCTTAGATAAGGGCTGGAGGGGCAACTATGGCTACACCTTC.